The entry below gives a single TCR beta chain sequence along with its context. Profiled with immunoSEQ multiplex PCR; TCRdb holds only in-frame clones, not every one. The data contain 45,000 to 55,000 clones, approximately 96% of them seen just once; the ten biggest clones take up approximately 0.077%. This sample is drawn from a study of T cells after somatic rescue of genetic block. The receptor was derived from a child younger than two. Sequenced: peripheral blood mononuclear cells (PBMCs).

For the CDR3, the DNA is TGTGCCAGCAGCTCGCGGGACAGGGCCTTAACCGGGGAGCTGTTTTTT. Amino acid sequence: CASSSRDRALTGELFF. V is TRBV9 and J is TRBJ2-2; 9 bases match TRBD1. The junction had 9 bases not matched to a gene; V was cut back by 4 bases and J by 5 bases. CDR3 size: 16 residues. CDR1 and CDR2 (germline): SGDLS, YYNGEE.